A selection of T cell receptor beta chains follows, all from one sample in a study of cytomegalovirus exposure and HLA in healthy donors. Profiling relied on immunoSEQ multiplex PCR, and the TCRdb table lists in-frame clones only, not all of them. The sample lists 130,000 or so clones; over 75% were seen once. Material: PBMCs. The receptors shown here come from a man aged 35 to 55 in good health and CMV-seronegative. Each CDR3 is given with its conserved first and last residue. D genes are given only for firm matches. For some rows the clone size is stated as once, few or many, or as a class when expanded; others skip it.

j_gene: TRBJ2-3
d_gene: TRBD2
v_gene: TRBV13
abundance: NA
CDR3aa: CASSLRGTSGDTQYF
CDR3nt: TGTGCCAGCAGCTTAAGGGGGACTAGCGGGGATACGCAGTATTTT

j_gene: TRBJ1-1
d_gene: NA
v_gene: TRBV25-1
abundance: NA
CDR3aa: CASSVGGGTEAFF
CDR3nt: TGTGCCAGCAGTGTGGGGGGGGGCACTGAAGCTTTCTTT

j_gene: TRBJ2-2
d_gene: NA
v_gene: TRBV6-5
abundance: NA
CDR3aa: CASSTAGELFF
CDR3nt: TGTGCCAGCAGTACGGCCGGGGAGCTGTTTTTT

j_gene: TRBJ1-1
d_gene: NA
v_gene: TRBV6-5
abundance: NA
CDR3aa: CASRRVQGFNGEAFF
CDR3nt: TGTGCCAGCAGAAGAGTACAGGGCTTTAATGGTGAAGCTTTCTTT

j_gene: TRBJ2-7
d_gene: NA
v_gene: TRBV21-1
abundance: NA
CDR3aa: CASSKSRGLDSYEQYF
CDR3nt: TGTGCCAGCAGCAAATCAAGGGGACTAGACTCCTACGAGCAGTACTTC

j_gene: TRBJ1-3
d_gene: NA
v_gene: TRBV19
abundance: few
CDR3aa: CASSKQRDNTIYF
CDR3nt: TGTGCCAGTAGTAAACAGCGGGATAACACCATATATTTT

j_gene: TRBJ1-5
d_gene: NA
v_gene: TRBV28
abundance: NA
CDR3aa: CASSDAGRNQPQHF
CDR3nt: TGTGCCAGCAGTGATGCAGGAAGGAATCAGCCCCAGCATTTT

j_gene: TRBJ2-3
d_gene: TRBD2
v_gene: TRBV11-2
abundance: NA
CDR3aa: CASSSGLATDTQYF
CDR3nt: TGTGCCAGCAGCTCGGGACTAGCGACAGATACGCAGTATTTT

j_gene: TRBJ1-6
d_gene: TRBD1
v_gene: TRBV6-1
abundance: NA
CDR3aa: CASSADRGLSSYNSPLHF
CDR3nt: TGTGCCAGCAGTGCGGACAGGGGTCTTAGCTCCTATAATTCACCCCTCCACTTT

j_gene: TRBJ2-3
d_gene: TRBD1
v_gene: TRBV6-1
abundance: NA
CDR3aa: CASARSTGVTDTQYF
CDR3nt: TGTGCCAGCGCGCGTAGCACAGGGGTCACAGATACGCAGTATTTT

j_gene: TRBJ1-5
d_gene: TRBD1
v_gene: TRBV11-2
abundance: NA
CDR3aa: CASSFYRTGNQPQHF
CDR3nt: TGTGCCAGCAGCTTCTACCGGACAGGTAATCAGCCCCAGCATTTT